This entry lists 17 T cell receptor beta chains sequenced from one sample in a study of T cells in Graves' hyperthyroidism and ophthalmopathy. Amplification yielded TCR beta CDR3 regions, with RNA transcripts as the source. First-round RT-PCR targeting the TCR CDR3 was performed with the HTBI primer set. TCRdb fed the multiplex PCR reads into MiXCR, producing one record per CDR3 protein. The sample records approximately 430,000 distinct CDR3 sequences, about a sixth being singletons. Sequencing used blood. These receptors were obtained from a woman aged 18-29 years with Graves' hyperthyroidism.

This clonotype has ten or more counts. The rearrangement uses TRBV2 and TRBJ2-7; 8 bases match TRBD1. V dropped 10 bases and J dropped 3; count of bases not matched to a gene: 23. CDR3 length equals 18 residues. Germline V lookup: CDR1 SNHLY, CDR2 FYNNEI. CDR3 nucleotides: TGTGCCACAGGGGGGAGCGTGGGACAGGTATCGGCCCTCTACGAGCAGTACTTC. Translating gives CATGGSVGQVSALYEQYF.

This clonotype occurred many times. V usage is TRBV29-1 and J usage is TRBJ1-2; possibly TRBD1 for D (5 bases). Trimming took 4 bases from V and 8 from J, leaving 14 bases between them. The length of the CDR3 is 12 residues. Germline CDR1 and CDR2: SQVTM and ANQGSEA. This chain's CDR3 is CSVVGQGGGYTF. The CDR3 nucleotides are TGCAGCGTTGTTGGTCAGGGCGGCGGCTACACCTTC.

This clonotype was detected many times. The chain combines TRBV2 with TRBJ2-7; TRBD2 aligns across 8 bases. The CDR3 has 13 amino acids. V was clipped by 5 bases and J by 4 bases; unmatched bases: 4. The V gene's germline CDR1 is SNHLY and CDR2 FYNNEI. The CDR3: CASSSAGGYEQYF. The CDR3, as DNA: TGTGCCAGCAGTTCTGCGGGGGGTTACGAGCAGTACTTC.

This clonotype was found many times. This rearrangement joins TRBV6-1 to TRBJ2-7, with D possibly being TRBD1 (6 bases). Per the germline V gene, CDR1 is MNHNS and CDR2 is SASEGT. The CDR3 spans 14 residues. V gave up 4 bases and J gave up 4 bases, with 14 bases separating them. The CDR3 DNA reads TGTGCCAGCAGTGCCTCCGACAGGCAATACGAGCAGTACTTC. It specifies CASSASDRQYEQYF.

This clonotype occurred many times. The CDR3 nucleotides read TGTGCCTGGAGGGCCCGATACGGGCTAGCGGGAGACTACGAGCAGTACTTC. Amino acid sequence: CAWRARYGLAGDYEQYF. The chain links TRBV30 to TRBJ2-7; 10 bases agree with TRBD2. CDR3 size: 17 residues. The germline gives CDR1 GTSNPN, CDR2 SVGIG (reference sequence). J gave up 3 bases and V 3 bases, and 14 bases lay outside the gene matches.

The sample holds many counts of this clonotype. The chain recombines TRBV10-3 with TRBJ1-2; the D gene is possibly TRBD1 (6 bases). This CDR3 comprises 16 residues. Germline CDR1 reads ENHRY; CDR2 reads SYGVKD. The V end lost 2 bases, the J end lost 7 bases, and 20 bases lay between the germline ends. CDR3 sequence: CAISEVTGRTKAGYTF. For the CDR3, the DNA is TGTGCCATCAGTGAGGTGACAGGACGAACTAAAGCTGGCTACACCTTC.

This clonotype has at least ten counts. CDR3 bases: TGTGCCATCGGTCGGGGGGCGCCAGGAGATACGCAGTATTTT. The encoded protein is CAIGRGAPGDTQYF. The chain links TRBV10-3 to TRBJ2-3; a weak D match, TRBD2 (7 bases). Germline CDR1 is ENHRY and CDR2 is SYGVKD. This CDR3 spans 14 amino acids. V was cut by 8 bases and J by 5 bases, with 17 bases left in between.

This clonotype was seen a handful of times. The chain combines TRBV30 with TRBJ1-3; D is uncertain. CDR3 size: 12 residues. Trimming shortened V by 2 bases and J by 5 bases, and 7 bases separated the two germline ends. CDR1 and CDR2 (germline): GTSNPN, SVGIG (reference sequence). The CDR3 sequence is CAWSSERNTIYF. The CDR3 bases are TGTGCCTGGAGTTCTGAGCGAAACACCATATATTTT.

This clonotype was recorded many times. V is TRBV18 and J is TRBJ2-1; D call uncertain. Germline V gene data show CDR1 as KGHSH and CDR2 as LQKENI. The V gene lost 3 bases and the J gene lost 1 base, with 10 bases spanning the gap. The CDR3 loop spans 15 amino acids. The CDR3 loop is CASSPRTESYNEQFF. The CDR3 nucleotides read TGTGCCAGCTCACCTCGGACGGAATCCTACAATGAGCAGTTCTTC.

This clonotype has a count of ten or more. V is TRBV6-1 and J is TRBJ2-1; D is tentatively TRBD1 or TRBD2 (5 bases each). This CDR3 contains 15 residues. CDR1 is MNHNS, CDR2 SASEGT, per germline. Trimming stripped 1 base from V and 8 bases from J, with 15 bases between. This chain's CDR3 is CASSEGPSGTYEQFF. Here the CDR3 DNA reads TGTGCCAGCAGTGAAGGACCTAGTGGGACGTATGAGCAGTTCTTC.

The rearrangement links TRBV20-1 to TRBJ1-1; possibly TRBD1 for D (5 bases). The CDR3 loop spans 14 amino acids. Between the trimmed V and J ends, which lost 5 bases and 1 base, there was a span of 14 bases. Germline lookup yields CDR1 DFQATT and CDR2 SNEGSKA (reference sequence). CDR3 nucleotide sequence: TGCAGTGCTCCACTGGGGGGGTCGAACACTGAAGCTTTCTTT. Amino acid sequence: CSAPLGGSNTEAFF.

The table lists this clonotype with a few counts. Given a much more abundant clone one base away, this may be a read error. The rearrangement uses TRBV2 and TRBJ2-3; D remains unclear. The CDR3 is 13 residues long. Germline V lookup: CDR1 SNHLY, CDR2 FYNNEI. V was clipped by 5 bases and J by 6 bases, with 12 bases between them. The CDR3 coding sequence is TGTGCCAGCAGTTTACGCCCGGGTGATACGCAGTATTTT. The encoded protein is CASSLRPGDTQYF.

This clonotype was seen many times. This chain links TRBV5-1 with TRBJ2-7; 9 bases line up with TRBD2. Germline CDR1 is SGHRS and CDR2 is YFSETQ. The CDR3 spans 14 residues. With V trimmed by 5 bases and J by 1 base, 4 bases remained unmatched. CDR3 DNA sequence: TGCGCCAGCAGGAGCGGGGGGCCTTCCTACGAGCAGTACTTC. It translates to CASRSGGPSYEQYF.

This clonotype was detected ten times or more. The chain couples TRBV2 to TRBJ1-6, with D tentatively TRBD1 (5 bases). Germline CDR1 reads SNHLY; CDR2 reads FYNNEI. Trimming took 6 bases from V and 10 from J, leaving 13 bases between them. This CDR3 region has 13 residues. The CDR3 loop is CASREAGYSPLHF. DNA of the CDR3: TGTGCCAGCAGGGAGGCAGGGTACTCACCCCTCCACTTT.

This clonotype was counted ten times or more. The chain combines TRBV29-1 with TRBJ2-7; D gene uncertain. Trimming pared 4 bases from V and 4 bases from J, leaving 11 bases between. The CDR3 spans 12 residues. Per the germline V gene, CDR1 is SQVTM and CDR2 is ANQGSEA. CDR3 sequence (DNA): TGCAGCGTTGGGGAACACGGATACGAGCAGTACTTC. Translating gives CSVGEHGYEQYF.

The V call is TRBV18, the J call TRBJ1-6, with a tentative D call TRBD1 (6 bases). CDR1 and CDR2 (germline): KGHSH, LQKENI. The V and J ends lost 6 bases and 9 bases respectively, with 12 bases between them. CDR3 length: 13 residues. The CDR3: CASSRGQSSPLHF. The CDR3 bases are TGTGCCAGCTCGCGGGGGCAGAGTTCACCCCTCCACTTT.

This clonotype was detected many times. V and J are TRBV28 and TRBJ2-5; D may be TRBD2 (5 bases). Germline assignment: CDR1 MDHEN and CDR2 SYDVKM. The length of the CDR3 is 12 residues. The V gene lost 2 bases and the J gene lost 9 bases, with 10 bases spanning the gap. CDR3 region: CASSLDGSAQYF. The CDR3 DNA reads TGTGCCAGCAGTTTAGACGGTAGCGCCCAGTACTTC.